The 23 T cell receptor beta chains below come from one sample, sequenced in a study of B cell selection in AIRE deficiency. Sorted regulatory T cells were CD4-positive, CD25-high and CD127-low or negative. The data were produced by immunoSEQ multiplex PCR, yet TCRdb's version contains in-frame clones alone and is incomplete. The sample carries a few thousand clones, about 79% recorded once. Sequences were obtained from Tregs sorted from PBMCs. These receptors originate from a human donor with AIRE deficiency.

J is TRBJ2-1 and V is TRBV6-6; D perhaps matches TRBD2 (6 bases). From germline, CDR1 is MNHNY and CDR2 SVGAGI (reference sequence). The CDR3 spans 12 residues. The CDR3 DNA reads TGTGCAGAGGGTGACGGGAGAGGTGAGCAGTTCTTC. Protein sequence: CAEGDGRGEQFF.

J is TRBJ2-6 and V is TRBV7-2; maybe TRBD1 (5 bases). CDR1 is SGHTA, CDR2 FQGNSA, per germline. V lost 4 bases to trimming and J lost 0 bases, with 13 bases between them. The CDR3 is made up of 17 amino acids. The chain's CDR3 is CASSSLRVGSGANVLTF. The CDR3 DNA sequence: TGTGCCAGCAGCTCTCTCAGGGTGGGCTCTGGGGCCAACGTCCTGACTTTC.

V usage is TRBV9 and J usage is TRBJ2-2, with D uncertain. Trimming pared 0 bases from V and 4 bases from J, leaving 4 bases between. Looked up from germline, CDR1 is SGDLS and CDR2 is YYNGEE. The CDR3 is 13 amino acids. CDR3 coding DNA: TGTGCCAGCAGCGTAGCAAGCACCGGGGAGCTGTTTTTT. This sequence encodes CASSVASTGELFF.

J is TRBJ2-3 and V is TRBV28; 10 positions match TRBD2. CDR1 is MDHEN, CDR2 SYDVKM, per germline. The CDR3 covers 16 residues. Trimming at V came to 5 bases and at J to 1 base, leaving 6 bases not matched to a gene. CDR3 protein: CASSPWLAGGTDTQYF. The CDR3 nucleotides read TGTGCCAGCAGTCCATGGCTAGCGGGAGGCACAGATACGCAGTATTTT.

J is TRBJ2-1 and V is TRBV5-6; TRBD2 matches 9 bases. CDR1 is SGHDT, CDR2 YYEEEE, per germline. V gave up 4 bases and J gave up 4 bases; unmatched junction bases: 9. CDR3 length equals 16 residues. The CDR3: CASSHLGSGRYNEQFF. CDR3 DNA sequence: TGTGCCAGCAGCCACCTCGGGAGCGGGAGGTACAATGAGCAGTTCTTC.

The rearrangement links TRBV18 to TRBJ1-1; no definite D call. Germline values: CDR1 KGHSH, CDR2 LQKENI. V was clipped by 6 bases and J by 1 base, with 12 bases between them. The CDR3 runs 14 residues. In DNA form, the CDR3 reads TGTGCCAGCTCCCCCGTTCCAGGGAACACTGAAGCTTTCTTT. This codes for CASSPVPGNTEAFF. Complete variable domain (other parts from reference TRBV18 and TRBJ1-1): NAGVMQNPRHLVRRRGQEARLRCSPMKGHSHVYWYRQLPEEGLKFMVYLQKENIIDESGMPKERFSAEFPKEGPSILRIQQVVRGDSAAYFCASSPVPGNTEAFFGQGTRLTVV.

This chain links TRBV5-1 with TRBJ2-2; TRBD2 is a possible D gene (5 bases). Per germline, CDR1 SGHRS and CDR2 YFSETQ. Trimming shortened V by 0 bases and J by 7 bases, and 13 bases separated the two germline ends. CDR3 length: 15 residues. The CDR3 DNA sequence: TGCGCCAGCAGCTTGGAGGCTAGCAATGGCGGGGAGCTGTTTTTT. Protein: CASSLEASNGGELFF.

This clone was observed a few times. This chain joins TRBV7-2 and TRBJ2-1; TRBD2 matches 10 bases. The CDR3 consists of 15 residues. After removal of 4 bases from V and 3 bases from J, the junction contained 3 bases not matched to a gene. Germline lookup yields CDR1 SGHTA and CDR2 FQGNSA. CDR3 nucleotides: TGTGCCAGCAGCTGGACTAGCGGATACTACAATGAGCAGTTCTTC. As protein: CASSWTSGYYNEQFF.

This clone was found a few times. The genes are TRBV28 and TRBJ2-7; 7 nucleotides line up with TRBD2. The CDR3 contains 15 residues. J was trimmed by 4 bases and V by 2 bases; bases with no gene match: 8. Looked up from germline, CDR1 is MDHEN and CDR2 is SYDVKM. The CDR3 protein is CASSLSWEGLYEQYF. DNA for the CDR3: TGTGCCAGCAGTTTAAGTTGGGAGGGCCTGTACGAGCAGTACTTC.

CDR3 bases: TGTGCCAGCAGGATGGCGTTGGGTGGCTACACCTTC. Amino acids: CASRMALGGYTF. V gene TRBV5-5 combines with J gene TRBJ1-2, with D hard to call. The CDR3 spans 12 residues. CDR1 is SGHKS, CDR2 YYEKEE, per germline (reference sequence). V lost 5 bases and J lost 7, with 12 bases in between.

The chain combines TRBV27 with TRBJ1-4, with 9 nucleotides matching TRBD1. CDR1 is MNHEY, CDR2 SMNVEV, per germline (reference sequence). V lost 5 bases and J lost 8; bases outside the gene matches: 6. This CDR3 comprises 14 residues. DNA for the CDR3: TGTGCCAGCAGTCGACAGGGGGAAAGGGAAAAACTGTTTTTT. Residues: CASSRQGEREKLFF.

The V gene is TRBV21-1, the J gene TRBJ2-2; no DNA check was done on the table's D call, TRBD2. TRBV21-1 is shown as a pseudogene. The CDR3 is made up of 21 amino acids. The CDR3 is CASSKSDEGGRVVSNTGELFF. In DNA form, the CDR3 reads TGTGCCAGCAGCAAATCTGATGAGGGCGGCAGAGTCGTCTCGAACACCGGGGAGCTGTTTTTT.

The CDR3 nucleotides read TGCGCCAGCAGCCAGGGTGACCCGTGGAATCTGTTTTTT. It encodes CASSQGDPWNLFF. This chain joins TRBV4-3 and TRBJ2-2; D is uncertain. The V and J ends lost 3 bases and 14 bases respectively, with 16 bases between them. CDR3 length equals 13 residues. Germline-derived CDR1 and CDR2 are LGHNA and YSLEER.

CDR3 in amino acids: CASSPSLAGVPPLETQYF. The CDR3, as DNA: TGTGCCAGCAGCCCCTCTTTGGCGGGAGTTCCCCCGCTAGAGACCCAGTACTTC. The chain uses TRBV7-4 and TRBJ2-5; 7 nucleotides align to TRBD2. J was trimmed by 4 bases and V by 5 bases; bases with no gene match: 19. This CDR3 has 18 amino acids. Per the germline V gene, CDR1 is SGHVT and CDR2 is SQSDAQ.

V gene TRBV15 combines with J gene TRBJ2-1; TRBD1 aligns across 8 bases. The CDR3 totals 16 residues. The V segment lost 5 bases and the J segment 5 bases; nucleotides outside the gene matches: 11. Germline assignment: CDR1 LNHNV and CDR2 YYDKDF (reference sequence). CDR3 sequence (DNA): TGTGCCACCAGCCGCTGGACAGGGAACTTGAACAATGAGCAGTTCTTC. Amino acids: CATSRWTGNLNNEQFF.

The chain recombines TRBV6-5 with TRBJ2-7; TRBD2 agrees at 9 bases. Per germline, CDR1 MNHEY and CDR2 SVGAGI. The CDR3 extends over 15 amino acids. The ends lost 4 bases at V and 3 bases at J; junction bases unmatched: 7. The CDR3 DNA follows: TGTGCCAGCAGTTCTAGAGCGGGAGGACACTACGAGCAGTACTTC. It is translated as CASSSRAGGHYEQYF.

This sequence joins TRBV4-1 and TRBJ2-1, with a possible D match to TRBD2 (5 bases). The V and J ends lost 0 bases and 1 base respectively, with 7 bases between them. CDR3 length equals 15 residues. Germline V CDR1 and CDR2: MGHRA, YSYEKL. CDR3 DNA sequence: TGCGCCAGCAGCCAAGATCGCGGGTCCTACAATGAGCAGTTCTTC. Residues: CASSQDRGSYNEQFF.

The rearrangement uses TRBV2 and TRBJ2-3; 8 bases fit TRBD2. V trimming: 5 bases; J trimming: 5 bases; junction bases outside the gene matches: 0. This CDR3 has 12 residues. Germline V gene lookup returns CDR1 SNHLY and CDR2 FYNNEI. The CDR3 region has the DNA TGTGCCAGCAGTAGCGGGAGAGATACGCAGTATTTT. Translated: CASSSGRDTQYF.

The rearrangement uses TRBV6-6 and TRBJ2-3; 8 bases agree with TRBD2. In germline, CDR1 is MNHNY, CDR2 SVGAGI (reference sequence). Trimming cost V 6 bases and J 5 bases; bases outside gene matches: 13. This CDR3 region has 16 residues. CDR3 coding DNA: TGTGCCAGCAGGGGGAATCGAGCGGGAGCGGTAGATACGCAGTATTTT. Translating gives CASRGNRAGAVDTQYF.

A few counts support this clone. V usage is TRBV7-9 and J usage is TRBJ1-1, with TRBD1 matching 9 bases. Germline V gene lookup returns CDR1 SEHNR and CDR2 FQNEAQ (reference sequence). V lost 0 bases and J lost 4; bases outside the gene matches: 6. CDR3 length equals 16 residues. CDR3 DNA sequence: TGTGCCAGCAGCTTAGCCCCGGGACAGGGTGGCACTGAAGCTTTCTTT. Amino acid sequence: CASSLAPGQGGTEAFF.

The rearrangement joins TRBV7-2 to TRBJ2-7; 9 bases are shared with TRBD2. V was clipped by 2 bases and J by 7 bases; unmatched bases: 12. Germline V lookup: CDR1 SGHTA, CDR2 FQGNSA. This CDR3 has 16 amino acids. CDR3 region: CASSLSRVAGEREQYF. The CDR3 DNA is TGTGCCAGCAGCTTAAGTCGGGTAGCGGGGGAGAGGGAGCAGTACTTC.

V gene TRBV4-3 combines with J gene TRBJ2-3; TRBD1 aligns across 7 bases. The junction had 4 bases not matched to a gene; V was cut back by 4 bases and J by 6 bases. There are 13 residues in the CDR3. Germline lookup yields CDR1 LGHNA and CDR2 YSLEER. CDR3 bases: TGCGCCAGCAGCCTACAGGGGCGGGATACGCAGTATTTT. Protein: CASSLQGRDTQYF.

This sequence joins TRBV25-1 and TRBJ1-6; D perhaps matches TRBD1 (5 bases). The CDR3 has 13 amino acids. The V and J ends lost 9 bases and 0 bases respectively, with 6 bases between them. CDR1 and CDR2 (germline): MGHDK, SYGVNS. This CDR3 is CASGGSYNSPLHF. The CDR3 nucleotides are TGTGCCAGTGGGGGCTCCTATAATTCACCCCTCCACTTT.